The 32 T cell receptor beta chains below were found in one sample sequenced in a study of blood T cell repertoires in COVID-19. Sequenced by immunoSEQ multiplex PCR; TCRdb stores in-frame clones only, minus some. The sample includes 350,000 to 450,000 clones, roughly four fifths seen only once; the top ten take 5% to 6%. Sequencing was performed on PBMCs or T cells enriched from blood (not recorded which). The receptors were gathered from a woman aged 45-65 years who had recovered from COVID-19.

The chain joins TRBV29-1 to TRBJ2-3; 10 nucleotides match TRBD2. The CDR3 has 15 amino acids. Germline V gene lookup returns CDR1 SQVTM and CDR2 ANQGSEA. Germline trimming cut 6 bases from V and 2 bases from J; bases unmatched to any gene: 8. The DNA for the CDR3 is TGCAGCGTAACTAGCGGGGCCTATACCACAGATACGCAGTATTTT. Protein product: CSVTSGAYTTDTQYF.

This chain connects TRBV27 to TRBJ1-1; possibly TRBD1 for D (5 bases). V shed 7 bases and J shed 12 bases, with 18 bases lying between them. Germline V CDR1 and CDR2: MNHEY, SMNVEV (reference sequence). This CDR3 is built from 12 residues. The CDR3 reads CASTWGGTQTFF. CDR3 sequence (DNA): TGTGCCAGCACCTGGGGGGGAACCCAGACTTTCTTT.

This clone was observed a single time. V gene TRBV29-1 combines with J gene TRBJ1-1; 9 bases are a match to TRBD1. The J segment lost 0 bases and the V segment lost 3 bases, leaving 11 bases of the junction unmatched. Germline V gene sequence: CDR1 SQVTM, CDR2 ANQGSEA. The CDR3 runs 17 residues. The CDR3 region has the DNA TGCAGCGTTGAGTCACCGGGACAGGGCGGTATGAACACTGAAGCTTTCTTT. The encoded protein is CSVESPGQGGMNTEAFF.

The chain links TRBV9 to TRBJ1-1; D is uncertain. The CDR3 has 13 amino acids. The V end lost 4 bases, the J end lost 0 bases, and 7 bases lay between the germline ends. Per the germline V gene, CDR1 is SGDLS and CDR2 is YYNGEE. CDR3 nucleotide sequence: TGTGCCAGCAGCCAGGCGTTGAACACTGAAGCTTTCTTT. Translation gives CASSQALNTEAFF.

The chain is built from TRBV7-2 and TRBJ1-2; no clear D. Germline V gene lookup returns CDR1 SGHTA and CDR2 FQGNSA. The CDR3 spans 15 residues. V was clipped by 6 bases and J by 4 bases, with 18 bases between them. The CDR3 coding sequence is TGTGCCAGCAGGGGAGGGAGGGTGGCGCTCTATGGCTACACCTTC. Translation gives CASRGGRVALYGYTF.

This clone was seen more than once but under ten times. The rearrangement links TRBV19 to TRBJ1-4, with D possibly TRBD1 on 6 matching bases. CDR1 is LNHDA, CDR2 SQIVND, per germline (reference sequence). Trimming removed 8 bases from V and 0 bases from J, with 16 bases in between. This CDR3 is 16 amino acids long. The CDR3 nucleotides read TGTGCCAGTCGAAGACAGGCCATTGCAACTAATGAAAAACTGTTTTTT. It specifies CASRRQAIATNEKLFF.

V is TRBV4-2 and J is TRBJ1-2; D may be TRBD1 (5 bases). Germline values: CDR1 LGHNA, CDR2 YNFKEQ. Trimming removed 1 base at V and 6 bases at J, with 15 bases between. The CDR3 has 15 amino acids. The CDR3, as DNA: TGTGCCAGCAGCCAAGGGTACGGTGACAGAGATGGCTACACCTTC. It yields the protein CASSQGYGDRDGYTF.

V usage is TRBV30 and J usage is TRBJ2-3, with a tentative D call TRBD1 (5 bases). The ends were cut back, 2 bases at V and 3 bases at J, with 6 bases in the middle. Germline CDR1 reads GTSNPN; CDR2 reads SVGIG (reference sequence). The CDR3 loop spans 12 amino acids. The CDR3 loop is CAWSRQTDTQYF. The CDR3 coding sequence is TGTGCCTGGAGTCGACAGACAGATACGCAGTATTTT. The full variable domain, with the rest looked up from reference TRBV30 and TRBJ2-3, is SQTIHQWPATLVQPVGSPLSLECTVEGTSNPNLYWYRQAAGRGLQLLFYSVGIGQISSEVPQNLSASRPQDRQFILSSKKLLLSDSGFYLCAWSRQTDTQYFGPGTRLTVL.

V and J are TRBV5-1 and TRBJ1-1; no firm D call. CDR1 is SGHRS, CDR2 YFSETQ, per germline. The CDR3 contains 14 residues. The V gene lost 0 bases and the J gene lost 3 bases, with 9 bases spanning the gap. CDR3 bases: TGCGCCAGCAGCTTGGAGCTGAGGGACACTGAAGCTTTCTTT. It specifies CASSLELRDTEAFF.

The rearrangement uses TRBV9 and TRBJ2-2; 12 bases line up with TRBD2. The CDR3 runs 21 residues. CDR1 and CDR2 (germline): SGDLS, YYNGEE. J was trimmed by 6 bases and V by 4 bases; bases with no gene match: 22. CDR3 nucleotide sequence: TGTGCCAGCAGCCGCCTATGGGGAGTGGGTCCTAGCGGGAGGGCCCCCGGGGAGCTGTTTTTT. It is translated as CASSRLWGVGPSGRAPGELFF.

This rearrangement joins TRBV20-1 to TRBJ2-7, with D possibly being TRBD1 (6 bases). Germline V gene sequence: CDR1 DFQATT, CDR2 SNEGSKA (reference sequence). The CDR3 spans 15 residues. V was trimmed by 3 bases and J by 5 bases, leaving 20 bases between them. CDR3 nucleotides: TGCAGTGCTAGTCGGCCGGGACAATTTTCTCACGAGCAGTACTTC. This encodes CSASRPGQFSHEQYF.

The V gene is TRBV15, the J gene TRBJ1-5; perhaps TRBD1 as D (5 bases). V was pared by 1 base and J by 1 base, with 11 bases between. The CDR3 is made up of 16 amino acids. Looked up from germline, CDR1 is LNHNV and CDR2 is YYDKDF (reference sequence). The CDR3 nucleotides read TGTGCCACCAGCAGAGGAAGGGGAGGGAGCAATCAGCCCCAGCATTTT. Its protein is CATSRGRGGSNQPQHF.

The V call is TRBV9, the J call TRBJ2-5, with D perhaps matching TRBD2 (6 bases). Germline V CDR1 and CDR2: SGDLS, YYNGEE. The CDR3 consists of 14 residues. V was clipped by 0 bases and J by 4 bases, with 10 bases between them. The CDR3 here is CASSVAGAGETQYF. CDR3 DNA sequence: TGTGCCAGCAGCGTAGCGGGAGCGGGAGAGACCCAGTACTTC.

The CDR3 loop is CATEIRTGRGYTF. The CDR3 DNA follows: TGTGCCACCGAGATCCGGACAGGGCGGGGCTACACCTTC. The chain combines TRBV19 with TRBJ1-2; TRBD1 aligns across 8 bases. The J segment lost 8 bases and the V segment lost 10 bases, leaving 12 bases of the junction unmatched. In germline, CDR1 is LNHDA, CDR2 SQIVND (reference sequence). This CDR3 contains 13 residues.

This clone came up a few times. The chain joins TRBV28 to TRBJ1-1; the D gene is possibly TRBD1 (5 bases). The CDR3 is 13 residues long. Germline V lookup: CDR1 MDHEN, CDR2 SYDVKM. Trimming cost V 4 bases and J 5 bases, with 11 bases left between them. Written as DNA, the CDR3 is TGTGCCAGCAGTTCGGGGGAGAGGACTGAAGCTTTCTTT. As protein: CASSSGERTEAFF.

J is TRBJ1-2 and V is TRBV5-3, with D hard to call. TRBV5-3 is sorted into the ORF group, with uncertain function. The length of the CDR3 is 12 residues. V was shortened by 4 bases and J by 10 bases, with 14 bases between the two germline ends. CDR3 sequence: CARSGEDESYTF. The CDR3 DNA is TGTGCCAGAAGCGGGGAGGACGAGTCCTACACCTTC.

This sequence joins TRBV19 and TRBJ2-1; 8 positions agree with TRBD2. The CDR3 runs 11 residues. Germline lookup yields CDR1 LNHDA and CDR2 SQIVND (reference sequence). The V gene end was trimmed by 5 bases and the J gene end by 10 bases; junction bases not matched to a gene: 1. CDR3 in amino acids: CASSSSGEQFF. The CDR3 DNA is TGTGCCAGTAGTTCTAGCGGGGAGCAGTTCTTC.

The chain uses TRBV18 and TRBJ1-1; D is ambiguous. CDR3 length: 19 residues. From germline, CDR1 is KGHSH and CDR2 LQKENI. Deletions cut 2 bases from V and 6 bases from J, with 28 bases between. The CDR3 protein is CASSPSAWEGPQVSAEAFF. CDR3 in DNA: TGTGCCAGCTCACCATCCGCCTGGGAAGGGCCCCAGGTTAGCGCTGAAGCTTTCTTT.

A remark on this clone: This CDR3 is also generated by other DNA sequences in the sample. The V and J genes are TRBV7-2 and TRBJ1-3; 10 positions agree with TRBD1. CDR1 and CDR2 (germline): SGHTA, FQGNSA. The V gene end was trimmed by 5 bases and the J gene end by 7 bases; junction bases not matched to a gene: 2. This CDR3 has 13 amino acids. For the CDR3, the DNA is TGTGCCAGCAGCCCGGGACAGGGGAACACCATATATTTT. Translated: CASSPGQGNTIYF.

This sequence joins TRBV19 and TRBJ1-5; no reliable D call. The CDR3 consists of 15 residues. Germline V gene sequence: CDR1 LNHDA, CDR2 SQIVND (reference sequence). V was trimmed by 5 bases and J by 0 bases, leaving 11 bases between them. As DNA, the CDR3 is TGTGCCAGTAGTTTGGTCCGGGGTAGCAATCAGCCCCAGCATTTT. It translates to CASSLVRGSNQPQHF.

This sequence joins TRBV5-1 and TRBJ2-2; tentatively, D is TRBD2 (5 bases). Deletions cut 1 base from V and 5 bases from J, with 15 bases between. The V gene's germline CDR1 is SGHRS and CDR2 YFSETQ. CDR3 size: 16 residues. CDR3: CASSLRYRDGTGELFF. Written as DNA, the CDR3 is TGCGCCAGCAGCTTGCGATACCGGGATGGAACCGGGGAGCTGTTTTTT.

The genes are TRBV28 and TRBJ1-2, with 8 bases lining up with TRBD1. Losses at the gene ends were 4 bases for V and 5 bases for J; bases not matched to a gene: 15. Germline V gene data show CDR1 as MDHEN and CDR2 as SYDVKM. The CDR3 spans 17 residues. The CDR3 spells CASSSFYQGARKYGYTF. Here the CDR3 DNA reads TGTGCCAGCAGTTCATTCTACCAGGGGGCAAGGAAATATGGCTACACCTTC.

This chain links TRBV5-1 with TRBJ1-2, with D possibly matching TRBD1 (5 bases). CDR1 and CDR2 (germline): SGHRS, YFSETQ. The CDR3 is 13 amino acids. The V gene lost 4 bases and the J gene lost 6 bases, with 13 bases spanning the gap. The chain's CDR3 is CASSPTESHGYTF. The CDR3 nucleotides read TGCGCCAGCAGCCCGACAGAATCTCATGGCTACACCTTC. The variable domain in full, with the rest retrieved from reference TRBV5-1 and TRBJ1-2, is KAGVTQTPRYLIKTRGQQVTLSCSPISGHRSVSWYQQTPGQGLQFLFEYFSETQRNKGNFPGRFSGRQFSNSRSEMNVSTLELGDSALYLCASSPTESHGYTFGSGTRLTVV.

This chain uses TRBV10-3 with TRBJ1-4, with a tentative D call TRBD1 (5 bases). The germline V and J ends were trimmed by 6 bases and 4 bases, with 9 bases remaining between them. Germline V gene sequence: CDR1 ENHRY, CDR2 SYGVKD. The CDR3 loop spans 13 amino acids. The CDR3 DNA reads TGTGCCATCAGGGGGGGGGTTAATGAAAAACTGTTTTTT. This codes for CAIRGGVNEKLFF.

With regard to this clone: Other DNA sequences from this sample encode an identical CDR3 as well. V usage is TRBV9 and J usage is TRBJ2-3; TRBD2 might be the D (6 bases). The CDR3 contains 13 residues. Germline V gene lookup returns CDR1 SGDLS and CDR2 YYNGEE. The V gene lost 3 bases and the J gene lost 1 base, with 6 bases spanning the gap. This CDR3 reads CASSASGTDTQYF. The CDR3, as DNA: TGTGCCAGCAGCGCTAGCGGCACAGATACGCAGTATTTT. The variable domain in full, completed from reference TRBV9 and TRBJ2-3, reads DSGVTQTPKHLITATGQRVTLRCSPRSGDLSVYWYQQSLDQGLQFLIQYYNGEERAKGNILERFSAQQFPDLHSELNLSSLELGDSALYFCASSASGTDTQYFGPGTRLTVL.

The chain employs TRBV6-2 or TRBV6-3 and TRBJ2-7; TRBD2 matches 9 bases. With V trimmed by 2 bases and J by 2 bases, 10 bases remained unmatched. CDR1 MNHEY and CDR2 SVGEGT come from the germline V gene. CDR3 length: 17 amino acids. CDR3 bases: TGTGCCAGCAGTTACCGGATTAGCGGGAGTGGAACCTACGAGCAGTACTTC. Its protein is CASSYRISGSGTYEQYF.

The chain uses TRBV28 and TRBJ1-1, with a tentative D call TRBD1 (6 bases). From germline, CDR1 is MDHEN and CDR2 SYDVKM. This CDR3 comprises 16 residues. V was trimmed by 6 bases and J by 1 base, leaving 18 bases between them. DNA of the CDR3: TGTGCCAGCAGCCCACTGGACAGACGATCGAACACTGAAGCTTTCTTT. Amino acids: CASSPLDRRSNTEAFF. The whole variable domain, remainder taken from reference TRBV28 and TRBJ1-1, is DVKVTQSSRYLVKRTGEKVFLECVQDMDHENMFWYRQDPGLGLRLIYFSYDVKMKEKGDIPEGYSVSREKKERFSLILESASTNQTSMYLCASSPLDRRSNTEAFFGQGTRLTVV.

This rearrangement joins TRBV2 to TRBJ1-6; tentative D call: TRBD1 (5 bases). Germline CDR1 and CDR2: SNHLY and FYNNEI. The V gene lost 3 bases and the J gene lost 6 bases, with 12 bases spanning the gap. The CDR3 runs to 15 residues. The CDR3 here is CASSEPRGVNSPLHF. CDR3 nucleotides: TGTGCCAGCAGTGAGCCCCGGGGGGTTAATTCACCCCTCCACTTT. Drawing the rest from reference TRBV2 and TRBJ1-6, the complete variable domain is EPEVTQTPSHQVTQMGQEVILRCVPISNHLYFYWYRQILGQKVEFLVSFYNNEISEKSEIFDDQFSVERPDGSNFTLKIRSTKLEDSAMYFCASSEPRGVNSPLHFGNGTRLTVT.

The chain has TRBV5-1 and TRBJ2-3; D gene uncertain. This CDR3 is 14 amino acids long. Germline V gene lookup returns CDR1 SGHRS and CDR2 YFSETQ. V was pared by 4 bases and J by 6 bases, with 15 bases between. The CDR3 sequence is CASSPPFLEDTQYF. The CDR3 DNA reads TGCGCCAGCAGCCCCCCTTTCCTGGAGGATACGCAGTATTTT.

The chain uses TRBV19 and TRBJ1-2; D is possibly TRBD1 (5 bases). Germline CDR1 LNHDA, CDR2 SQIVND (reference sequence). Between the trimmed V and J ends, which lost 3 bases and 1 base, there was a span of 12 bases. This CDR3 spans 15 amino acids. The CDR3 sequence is CASSIPGLLNYGYTF. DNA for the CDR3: TGTGCCAGTAGTATTCCGGGACTACTTAACTATGGCTACACCTTC. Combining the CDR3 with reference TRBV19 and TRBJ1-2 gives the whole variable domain DGGITQSPKYLFRKEGQNVTLSCEQNLNHDAMYWYRQDPGQGLRLIYYSQIVNDFQKGDIAEGYSVSREKKESFPLTVTSAQKNPTAFYLCASSIPGLLNYGYTFGSGTRLTVV.

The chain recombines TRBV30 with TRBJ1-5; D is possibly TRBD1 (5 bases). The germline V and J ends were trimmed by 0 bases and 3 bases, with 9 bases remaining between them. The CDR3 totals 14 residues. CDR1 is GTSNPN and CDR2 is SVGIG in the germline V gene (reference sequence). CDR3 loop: CAWSVKGNNQPQHF. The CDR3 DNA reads TGTGCCTGGAGTGTAAAGGGGAACAATCAGCCCCAGCATTTT.

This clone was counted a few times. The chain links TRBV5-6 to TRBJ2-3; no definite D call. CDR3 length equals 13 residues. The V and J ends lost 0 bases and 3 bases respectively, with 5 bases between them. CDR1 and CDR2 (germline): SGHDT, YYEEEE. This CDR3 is CASSLVRTDTQYF. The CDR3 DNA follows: TGTGCCAGCAGCTTGGTGCGGACAGATACGCAGTATTTT.